This entry concerns a single T cell receptor beta chain. Its antigen is currently unknown. Those patients picked for sequencing had displayed CD8+CD57+ cell expansion on flow cytometry. Each patient carried a diagnosis of severe acquired aplastic anemia. When blood sampling took place, the patients had received no therapy. The data derive from a study of CD8+CD57+ T cells in acquired aplastic anemia. Study context: Recorded DNA amounts for sorted CD4+ and CD8+ cells had an average of roughly 3.4 ug.

Profiling of TCR beta VDJ combinations and CDR3 sequences used genomic DNA as template. TCRdb processed the reads anew with MiXCR; each CDR3 protein has one entry. This sample has 150,000 to 200,000 distinct CDR3 sequences, with roughly 65% found just once. Study findings and constraints: Patients and controls shared fewer than 30 CD8+ CDR3 sequences.

Source material: sorted CD4+, CD8+, or CD8+CD57+ T cells (not recorded which) from PBMCs. This receptor was taken from a human donor with aplastic anemia.

CDR3 sequence (DNA): TGTGCCAGTAGTATGGGGGACAGGGGGAGTAATTCACCCCTCCACTTT. Amino acids: CASSMGDRGSNSPLHF. The chain has TRBV19 and TRBJ1-6, with 11 nucleotides matching TRBD1. The V gene end was trimmed by 3 bases and the J gene end by 6 bases; junction bases not matched to a gene: 4. The V gene's germline CDR1 is LNHDA and CDR2 SQIVND (reference sequence). The CDR3 covers 16 residues. The variable domain in full, with the rest retrieved from reference TRBV19 and TRBJ1-6, is DGGITQSPKYLFRKEGQNVTLSCEQNLNHDAMYWYRQDPGQGLRLIYYSQIVNDFQKGDIAEGYSVSREKKESFPLTVTSAQKNPTAFYLCASSMGDRGSNSPLHFGNGTRLTVT.